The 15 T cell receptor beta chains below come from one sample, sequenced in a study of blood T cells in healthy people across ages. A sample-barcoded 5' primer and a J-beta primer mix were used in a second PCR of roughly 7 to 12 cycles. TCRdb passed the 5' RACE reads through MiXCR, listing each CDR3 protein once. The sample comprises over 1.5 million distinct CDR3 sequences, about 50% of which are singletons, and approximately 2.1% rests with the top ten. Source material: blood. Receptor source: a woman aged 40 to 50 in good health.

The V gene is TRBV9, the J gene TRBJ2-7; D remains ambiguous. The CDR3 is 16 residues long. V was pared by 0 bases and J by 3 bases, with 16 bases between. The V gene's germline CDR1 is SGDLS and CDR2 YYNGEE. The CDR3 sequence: CASSVGLDGKFYEQYF. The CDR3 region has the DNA TGTGCCAGCAGCGTAGGTCTCGACGGAAAGTTCTACGAGCAGTACTTC.

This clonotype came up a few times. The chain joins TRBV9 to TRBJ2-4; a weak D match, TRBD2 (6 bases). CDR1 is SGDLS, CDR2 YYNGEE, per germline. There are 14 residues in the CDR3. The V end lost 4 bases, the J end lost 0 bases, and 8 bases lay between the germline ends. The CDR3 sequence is CASSTGVAKNIQYF. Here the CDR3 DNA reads TGTGCCAGCAGCACGGGAGTAGCCAAAAACATTCAGTACTTC.

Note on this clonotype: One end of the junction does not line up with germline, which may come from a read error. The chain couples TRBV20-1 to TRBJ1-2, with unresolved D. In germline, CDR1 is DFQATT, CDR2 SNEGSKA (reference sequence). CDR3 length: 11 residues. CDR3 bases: TGCAGCGCTAGATATTCGGCAGCTTGCACCTTC. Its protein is CSARYSAACTF.

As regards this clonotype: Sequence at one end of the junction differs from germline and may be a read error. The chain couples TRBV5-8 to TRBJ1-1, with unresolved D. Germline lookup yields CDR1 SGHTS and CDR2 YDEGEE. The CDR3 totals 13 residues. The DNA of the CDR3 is TGTGCCAGCAGCTTGGAAAGAGACACTGTAGCTTTCTTT. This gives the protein CASSLERDTVAFF.

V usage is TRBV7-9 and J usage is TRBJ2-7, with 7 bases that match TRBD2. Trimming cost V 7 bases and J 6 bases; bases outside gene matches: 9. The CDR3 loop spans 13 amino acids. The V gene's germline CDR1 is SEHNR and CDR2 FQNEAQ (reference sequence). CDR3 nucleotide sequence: TGTGCCAGCACCCACCCCCGGGAGGCCGAGCAGTACTTC. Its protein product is CASTHPREAEQYF.

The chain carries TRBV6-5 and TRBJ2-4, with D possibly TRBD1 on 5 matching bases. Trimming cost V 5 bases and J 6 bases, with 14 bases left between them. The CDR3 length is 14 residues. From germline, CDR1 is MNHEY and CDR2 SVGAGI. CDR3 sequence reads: CASSTRQPSNIQYF. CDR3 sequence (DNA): TGTGCCAGCAGTACGCGACAGCCTTCAAACATTCAGTACTTC.

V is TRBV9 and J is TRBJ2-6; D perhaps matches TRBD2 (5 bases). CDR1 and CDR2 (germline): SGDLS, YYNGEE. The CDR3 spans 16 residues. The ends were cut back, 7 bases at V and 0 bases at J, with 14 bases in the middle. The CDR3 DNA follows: TGTGCCAGCGCGACGGACGGGAACTCTGGGGCCAACGTCCTGACTTTC. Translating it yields CASATDGNSGANVLTF.

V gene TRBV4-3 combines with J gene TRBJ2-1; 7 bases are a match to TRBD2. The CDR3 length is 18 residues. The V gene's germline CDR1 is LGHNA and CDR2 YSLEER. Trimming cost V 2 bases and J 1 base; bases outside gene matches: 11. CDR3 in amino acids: CASSQKILTSRSYNEQFF. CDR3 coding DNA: TGCGCCAGCAGCCAAAAAATCCTGACTAGCAGATCCTACAATGAGCAGTTCTTC.

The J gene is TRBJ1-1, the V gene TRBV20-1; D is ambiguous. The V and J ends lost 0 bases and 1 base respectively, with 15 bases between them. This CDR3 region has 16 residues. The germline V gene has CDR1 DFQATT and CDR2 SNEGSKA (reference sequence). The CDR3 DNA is TGCAGTGCTAGAGATTTGAGATTAGTGCAGAACACTGAAGCTTTCTTT. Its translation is CSARDLRLVQNTEAFF.

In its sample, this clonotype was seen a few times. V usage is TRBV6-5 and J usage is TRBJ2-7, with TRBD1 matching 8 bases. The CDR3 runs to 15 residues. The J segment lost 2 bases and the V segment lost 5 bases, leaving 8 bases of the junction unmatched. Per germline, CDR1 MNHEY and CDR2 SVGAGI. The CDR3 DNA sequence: TGTGCCAGCAGTCGGGGACAGGTTTTTCCCTACGAGCAGTACTTC. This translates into CASSRGQVFPYEQYF.

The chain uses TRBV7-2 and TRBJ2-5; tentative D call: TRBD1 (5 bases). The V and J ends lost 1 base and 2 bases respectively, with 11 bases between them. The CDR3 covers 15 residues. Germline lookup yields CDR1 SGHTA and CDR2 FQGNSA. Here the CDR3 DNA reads TGTGCCAGCAGCTTAGACAGGACCCAGCAAGAGACCCAGTACTTC. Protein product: CASSLDRTQQETQYF.

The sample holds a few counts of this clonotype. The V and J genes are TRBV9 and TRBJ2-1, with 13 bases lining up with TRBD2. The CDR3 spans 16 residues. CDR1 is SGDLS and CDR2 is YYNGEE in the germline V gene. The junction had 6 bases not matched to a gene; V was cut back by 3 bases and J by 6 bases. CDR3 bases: TGTGCCAGCAGCGGCTACCGGACTAGCGGGGGCAATGAGCAGTTCTTC. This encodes CASSGYRTSGGNEQFF.

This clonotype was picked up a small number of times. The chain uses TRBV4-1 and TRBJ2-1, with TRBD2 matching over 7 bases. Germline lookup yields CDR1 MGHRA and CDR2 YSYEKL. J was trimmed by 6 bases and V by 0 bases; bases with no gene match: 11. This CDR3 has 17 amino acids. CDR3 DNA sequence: TGCGCCAGCAGCCAAGATGCTAGCGGTGTGAGAATCAATGAGCAGTTCTTC. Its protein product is CASSQDASGVRINEQFF.

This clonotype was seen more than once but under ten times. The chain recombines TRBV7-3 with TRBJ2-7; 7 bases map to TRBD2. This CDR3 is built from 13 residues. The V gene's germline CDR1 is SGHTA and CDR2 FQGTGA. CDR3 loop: CATERGSSYEQYF. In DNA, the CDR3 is TGTGCTACCGAGCGGGGAAGCTCCTACGAGCAGTACTTC.

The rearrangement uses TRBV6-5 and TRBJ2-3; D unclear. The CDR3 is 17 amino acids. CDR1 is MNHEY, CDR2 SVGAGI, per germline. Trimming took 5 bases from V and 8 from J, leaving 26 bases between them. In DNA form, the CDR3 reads TGTGCCAGCAGTCACCAATCCGGGCCGCCTCCCCACGGTACGCAGTATTTT. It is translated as CASSHQSGPPPHGTQYF.